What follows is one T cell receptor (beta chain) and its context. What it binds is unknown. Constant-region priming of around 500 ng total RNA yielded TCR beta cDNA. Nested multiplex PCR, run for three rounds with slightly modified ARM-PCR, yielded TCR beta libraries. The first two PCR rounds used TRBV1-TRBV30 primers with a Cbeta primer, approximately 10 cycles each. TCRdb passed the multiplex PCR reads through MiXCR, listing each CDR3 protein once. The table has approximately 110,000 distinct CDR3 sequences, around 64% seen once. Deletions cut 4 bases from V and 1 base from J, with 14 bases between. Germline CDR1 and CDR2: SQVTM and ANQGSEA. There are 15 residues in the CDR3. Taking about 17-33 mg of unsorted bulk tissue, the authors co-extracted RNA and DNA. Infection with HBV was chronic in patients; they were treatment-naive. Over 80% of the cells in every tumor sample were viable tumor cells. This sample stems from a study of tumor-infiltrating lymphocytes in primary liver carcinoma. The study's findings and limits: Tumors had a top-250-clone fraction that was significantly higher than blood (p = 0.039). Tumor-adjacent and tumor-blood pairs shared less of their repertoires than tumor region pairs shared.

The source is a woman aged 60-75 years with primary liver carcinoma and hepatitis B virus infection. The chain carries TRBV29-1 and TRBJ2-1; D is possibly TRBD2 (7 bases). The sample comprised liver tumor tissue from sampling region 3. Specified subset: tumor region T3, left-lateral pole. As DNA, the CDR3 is TGCAGCGTTGCTGGTGGGAGGGGGTCCTACAATGAGCAGTTCTTC. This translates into CSVAGGRGSYNEQFF.